This T cell receptor beta chain is from a study of lymphopenia after photon versus proton radiotherapy. Whole-study results and caveats: Post-nadir diversity loss with photons came from oligoclonal expansion, particularly CD8+ Temra cells.

The CDR3 is 13 amino acids. Between the trimmed V and J ends, which lost 0 bases and 5 bases, there was a span of 5 bases. Germline V CDR1 and CDR2: LGHNA, YSLEER. As regards this clone: The antigen remains undetermined.

TCRdb's table, derived via immunoSEQ multiplex PCR, lists solely in-frame clones and lacks some. The top ten clones hold approximately 19% of a sample with 50,000 or so clones, 92% of them seen once. The clonotype was recovered from a woman aged 40 to 49 with cholangiocarcinoma. This specimen consisted of peripheral blood, obtained from a patient treated with photon-based radiotherapy. This chain connects TRBV4-3 to TRBJ1-5, with D uncertain. In DNA, the CDR3 is TGCGCCAGCAGCCAAGAGGAGGATCAGCCCCAGCATTTT. Translating it yields CASSQEEDQPQHF.